Sequencing of this TCR beta chain was carried out in a study of T cells after yellow fever vaccination. For the study at large: It was SMART-Seq v4 Ultra Low Input that prepared the fractions with low cell numbers.

Study-level results: The booster saw the reappearance of most primary-vaccination clones (96% CD4, around 90% CD8). Only a minor proportion of clonotypes was detected across both CD4 and CD8 compartments. From the bulk population, abundant clonotypes could contaminate and appear within FACS-sorted repertoires.

The CDR3 totals 14 residues. The V gene lost 0 bases and the J gene lost 2 bases, with 8 bases spanning the gap. CDR1 and CDR2 (germline): SGDLS, YYNGEE. Each CDR3 protein is one row after TCRdb ran MiXCR on the 5' RACE reads. Here the sample spans fewer than 100,000 distinct CDR3 sequences, about 8.2% being singletons. A few counts support this clonotype. The sequence was collected from a man aged 18-30 years who received the YFV17D yellow fever vaccine. This chain uses TRBV9 with TRBJ2-5; maybe TRBD2 (5 bases). The source was CD8+ T cells not binding an NS4B(214-222) dextramer, sorted from PBMCs, collected more than 14 days after the first yellow fever vaccination. The chain's CDR3 is CASSVEGDQETQYF. The CDR3, as DNA: TGTGCCAGCAGCGTAGAGGGAGATCAAGAGACCCAGTACTTC.